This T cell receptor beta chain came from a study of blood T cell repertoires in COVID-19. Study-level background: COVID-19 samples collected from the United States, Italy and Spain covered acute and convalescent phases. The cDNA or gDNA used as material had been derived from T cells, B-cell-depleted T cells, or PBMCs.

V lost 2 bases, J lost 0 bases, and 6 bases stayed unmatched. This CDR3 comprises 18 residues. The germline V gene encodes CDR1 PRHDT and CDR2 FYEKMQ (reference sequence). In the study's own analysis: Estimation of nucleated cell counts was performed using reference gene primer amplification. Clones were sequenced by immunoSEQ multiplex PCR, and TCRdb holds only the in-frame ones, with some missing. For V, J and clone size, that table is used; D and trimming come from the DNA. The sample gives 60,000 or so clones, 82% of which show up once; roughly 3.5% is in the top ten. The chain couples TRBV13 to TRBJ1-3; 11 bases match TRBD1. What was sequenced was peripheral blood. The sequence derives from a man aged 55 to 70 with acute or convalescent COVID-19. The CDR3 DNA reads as TGTGCCAGCAGCTTAAGGGGACAGGGGGATCTCTCTGGAAACACCATATATTTT. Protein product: CASSLRGQGDLSGNTIYF.